These T cell receptor beta chains were read from a single sample in a study of T cells after yellow fever vaccination. TCRdb reprocessed the 5' RACE reads via MiXCR and lists one record per CDR3 protein. This sample has roughly 350,000 distinct CDR3 sequences; 4.1% occur once, and the top ten carry just under 25%. The sample consisted of PBMCs, taken 5 days after the yellow fever booster vaccination. These TCRs come from a man between 18 and 29 years old who received the YFV17D yellow fever vaccine. The CDR3 runs from the conserved cysteine through the conserved F or W. The order of the fields is J gene, V gene, clone size, D gene, CDR3 DNA, CDR3 protein. The D gene is left open where the match is weak. Expanded clones get a size class; other rows say once, few or many, or leave the size out.

j_gene: TRBJ1-1; v_gene: TRBV28; abundance: few; d_gene: TRBD1; CDR3nt: TGTGCCAGCACCCCGCCTAAGGGACAGAAGAACACTGAAGCTTTCTTT; CDR3aa: CASTPPKGQKNTEAFF
j_gene: TRBJ2-2; v_gene: TRBV28; abundance: .; d_gene: .; CDR3nt: TGTGCCAGCAGTTTCTTCTACATGGAGGGAACCGGGGAGCTGTTTTTT; CDR3aa: CASSFFYMEGTGELFF
j_gene: TRBJ2-3; v_gene: TRBV19; abundance: many; d_gene: .; CDR3nt: TGTGCCAGTAGTAAGGGCCGCTCCCAGGGGGGGATCACAGATACGCAGTATTTT; CDR3aa: CASSKGRSQGGITDTQYF
j_gene: TRBJ2-5; v_gene: TRBV29-1; abundance: many; d_gene: .; CDR3nt: TGCAGCGCTGAACAAGAGACCCAGTACTTC; CDR3aa: CSAEQETQYF
j_gene: TRBJ1-2; v_gene: TRBV7-9; abundance: .; d_gene: .; CDR3nt: TGTGCCAGCAGCTTGGGGGCGGGACTCGAGAATTATGGCTACACCTTC; CDR3aa: CASSLGAGLENYGYTF
j_gene: TRBJ2-1; v_gene: TRBV20-1; abundance: few; d_gene: .; CDR3nt: TGCAGTGCTAGCATCGACAGGTTCGGGTTCTTC; CDR3aa: CSASIDRFGFF
j_gene: TRBJ1-5; v_gene: TRBV20-1; abundance: many; d_gene: .; CDR3nt: TGCAGTGCCATCCAGGGTCCTTATAGCAATCAGCCCCAGCATTTT; CDR3aa: CSAIQGPYSNQPQHF
j_gene: TRBJ2-1; v_gene: TRBV6-1; abundance: few; d_gene: .; CDR3nt: TGTGCCAGTCTCCCGAGCAGGTTCTCCTACAATGAGCAGTTCTTC; CDR3aa: CASLPSRFSYNEQFF
j_gene: TRBJ2-5; v_gene: TRBV4-1; abundance: few; d_gene: .; CDR3nt: TGCGCCAGCAGTCCCTCCGGCCTCGCCCTCACGGAGACCCAGTACTTC; CDR3aa: CASSPSGLALTETQYF
j_gene: TRBJ2-2; v_gene: TRBV7-2; abundance: few; d_gene: .; CDR3nt: TGTGCCAGCAGCTTATTCTTCCCAGGGTACACCGGGGAGCTGTTTTTT; CDR3aa: CASSLFFPGYTGELFF
j_gene: TRBJ2-1; v_gene: TRBV5-6; abundance: few; d_gene: .; CDR3nt: TGTGCCAGCAGCTGGGGGACACCCAATGAGCAGTTCTTC; CDR3aa: CASSWGTPNEQFF
j_gene: TRBJ2-5; v_gene: TRBV29-1; abundance: many; d_gene: .; CDR3nt: TGCAGCGTTGTACCCGGGAAGAGGATAGAGACCCAGTACTTC; CDR3aa: CSVVPGKRIETQYF
j_gene: TRBJ2-1; v_gene: TRBV20-1; abundance: few; d_gene: .; CDR3nt: TGCAGTGCCATGGAAGACAGATTACGGTTCTTC; CDR3aa: CSAMEDRLRFF
j_gene: TRBJ1-4; v_gene: TRBV6-2/TRBV6-3; abundance: few; d_gene: TRBD1; CDR3nt: TGTGCCAGCAGTGACAGGGGGTTTGAAAAACTGTTTTTT; CDR3aa: CASSDRGFEKLFF
j_gene: TRBJ1-5; v_gene: TRBV12-3/TRBV12-4; abundance: few; d_gene: TRBD1; CDR3nt: TGTGCCAGCAGTTTTGGCAGGGGGATCAATCAGCCCCAGCATTTT; CDR3aa: CASSFGRGINQPQHF
j_gene: TRBJ2-5; v_gene: TRBV29-1; abundance: few; d_gene: .; CDR3nt: TGCAGTCACCGGGACGCTGGGAGAGAGACCCAGTACTTC; CDR3aa: CSHRDAGRETQYF
j_gene: TRBJ1-2; v_gene: TRBV11-2; abundance: many; d_gene: TRBD1; CDR3nt: TGTGCCAGCAGCCCAATCAGGGGGCGCCGTGGCTACACCTTC; CDR3aa: CASSPIRGRRGYTF
j_gene: TRBJ2-3; v_gene: TRBV5-1; abundance: .; d_gene: TRBD1; CDR3nt: TGCGCCAGCAGCATAGGACAGGGGGCGACAGATACGCAGTATTTT; CDR3aa: CASSIGQGATDTQYF
j_gene: TRBJ1-6; v_gene: TRBV25-1; abundance: many; d_gene: .; CDR3nt: TGTGCCAGCAGTGAAGGGGCACCCCTCCACTTT; CDR3aa: CASSEGAPLHF
j_gene: TRBJ2-4; v_gene: TRBV4-3; abundance: .; d_gene: .; CDR3nt: TGCGCCAGCAGCAAAGCCGAGGCAGGGGCCAAAAACATTCAGTACTTC; CDR3aa: CASSKAEAGAKNIQYF
j_gene: TRBJ2-1; v_gene: TRBV7-8; abundance: few; d_gene: TRBD2; CDR3nt: TGTGCCAGCAGCAGAGAGCGGGGGGGCAGTGGAAATGAGCAGTTCTTC; CDR3aa: CASSRERGGSGNEQFF
j_gene: TRBJ1-2; v_gene: TRBV6-5; abundance: few; d_gene: .; CDR3nt: TGTGCCAGCAGGTCCGATCTTAACTATGGCTACACCTTC; CDR3aa: CASRSDLNYGYTF
j_gene: TRBJ2-7; v_gene: TRBV7-2; abundance: few; d_gene: .; CDR3nt: TGTGCCAGCAGCCCGCAAAGACTCTCCTACGAGCAGTACTTC; CDR3aa: CASSPQRLSYEQYF